The clone carrying this T cell receptor beta chain was detected only a few times. Its antigen remains unidentified. Constant-region reverse primers amplified full-length variable regions, followed by semi-nested Nested Universal Primer A PCR. TCRdb called the 5' RACE reads again in MiXCR, with one record for every CDR3 protein. The sample includes about 55,000 distinct CDR3 sequences, under 20% of them seen just once. V dropped 4 bases and J dropped 4 bases, with 16 bases sitting between them. This CDR3 region has 15 residues. Germline-derived CDR1 and CDR2 are LGHDT and YNNKEL (reference sequence). Naive CD4+ T cells were purified with Tregs depleted by CD25. General study points: Tumor Treg TCRs overlapped most with tumor naive CD4+ cells. In terms of TCR gene usage, tumor memory CD4+ T cells clustered together with blood and lymph node memory CD4+ cells, as well as with lymph node naive CD4+ cells.

The sequence derives from a female donor with breast cancer. The V call is TRBV3-1, the J call TRBJ1-1, with a tentative D call TRBD1 (5 bases). Sequencing was performed on naive CD4+ T cells sorted from blood. As to subset: naive CD4+ T cells, CD4+CD45RA+CD25-. The CDR3 region has the DNA TGTGCCAGCAGCCCGCCGAGGGGAGTGAGCACTGAAGCTTTCTTT. Protein product: CASSPPRGVSTEAFF. Combining the CDR3 with reference TRBV3-1 and TRBJ1-1 gives the whole variable domain DTAVSQTPKYLVTQMGNDKSIKCEQNLGHDTMYWYKQDSKKFLKIMFSYNNKELIINETVPNRFSPKSPDKAHLNLHINSLELGDSAVYFCASSPPRGVSTEAFFGQGTRLTVV.